A single sample gave rise to the 8 T cell receptor beta chains below, sequenced in a study of T cell responses to AZD1222 COVID-19 vaccine. The protocol was immunoSEQ multiplex PCR, while the TCRdb copy is restricted to in-frame clones and leaves out a portion. The sample holds more than 110,000 clones, 75% to 95% seen once. This sample comprised peripheral blood, obtained on day 0 of AZD1222 vaccination. These receptors came from an adult in good health.

The CDR3 DNA is TGTGCCAGCAGACAGATAGCGGGAGGACGCACAGATACGCAGTATTTT. It is translated as CASRQIAGGRTDTQYF. The chain has TRBV3-1 (or the pseudogene TRBV3-2) and TRBJ2-3, with 10 bases lining up with TRBD2. The ends lost 6 bases at V and 1 base at J; junction bases unmatched: 7. This CDR3 spans 16 amino acids. The germline gives CDR1 LGHDT, CDR2 YNNKEL (reference sequence).

This chain uses TRBV7-6 with TRBJ2-3, with 12 bases matching TRBD2. J was trimmed by 5 bases and V by 2 bases; bases with no gene match: 11. CDR1 and CDR2 (germline): SGHVS, FNYEAQ. This CDR3 contains 18 residues. Here the CDR3 reads CASSLFRRLAGAEDTQYF. The CDR3 nucleotides read TGTGCCAGCAGCTTATTCCGTCGACTAGCGGGAGCTGAAGATACGCAGTATTTT.

Only one count was recorded for this clone. The chain combines TRBV13 with TRBJ2-7; 15 bases match TRBD2. The trim removed 5 bases at V and 2 bases at J, leaving 7 bases unmatched. Germline values: CDR1 PRHDT, CDR2 FYEKMQ (reference sequence). The length of the CDR3 is 17 residues. The CDR3 loop is CASSGGGLAGGAYEQYF. The CDR3 nucleotides read TGTGCCAGCAGCGGAGGGGGACTAGCGGGAGGCGCCTACGAGCAGTACTTC.

J is TRBJ1-5 and V is TRBV24-1, with 7 bases aligning to TRBD1. CDR1 and CDR2 from the germline V gene are KGHDR and SFDVKD. The CDR3 length is 15 residues. With 10 bases clipped from V and 0 bases from J, the junction kept 8 bases outside the gene matches. CDR3 residues: CATESGTDSNQPQHF. CDR3 DNA: TGTGCCACAGAATCCGGGACAGATAGCAATCAGCCCCAGCATTTT.

This chain joins TRBV19 and TRBJ1-6; tentative D call: TRBD1 (6 bases). V was cut by 7 bases and J by 6 bases, with 7 bases left in between. CDR1 is LNHDA, CDR2 SQIVND, per germline (reference sequence). CDR3 length equals 12 residues. The CDR3 nucleotides read TGTGCCAGTAAGGACAGTAATTCACCCCTCCACTTT. Translated, it gives CASKDSNSPLHF.

The V call is TRBV28, the J call TRBJ1-1, with D possibly matching TRBD1 (5 bases). CDR1 is MDHEN, CDR2 SYDVKM, per germline. V was clipped by 6 bases and J by 1 base, with 12 bases between them. This CDR3 is built from 14 residues. CDR3 sequence: CASRGGDRNTEAFF. DNA of the CDR3: TGTGCCAGCAGAGGCGGAGACAGGAACACTGAAGCTTTCTTT.

V usage is TRBV15 and J usage is TRBJ1-5; D is undetermined. Trimming shortened V by 0 bases and J by 0 bases, and 6 bases separated the two germline ends. Germline CDR1 reads LNHNV; CDR2 reads YYDKDF (reference sequence). The CDR3 is made up of 15 amino acids. The CDR3 bases are TGTGCCACCAGCAGAGAGGGCTATAGCAATCAGCCCCAGCATTTT. This sequence encodes CATSREGYSNQPQHF.

In DNA, the CDR3 is TGTGCCAGCAGCAACGGACAGAGCATCACTGAAGCTTTCTTT. Its translation: CASSNGQSITEAFF. This chain uses TRBV7-2 with TRBJ1-1, with a tentative D call TRBD1 (6 bases). The ends were cut back, 5 bases at V and 4 bases at J, with 14 bases in the middle. In germline, CDR1 is SGHTA, CDR2 FQGNSA. The CDR3 extends over 14 amino acids.